Sequencing of this TCR beta chain was carried out in a study of cytomegalovirus exposure and HLA in healthy donors. Notes on the study in general: Highly shared variants forming one cluster were likely a sequencing artifact.

V shed 5 bases and J shed 7 bases, with 12 bases lying between them. Germline loops: CDR1 MDHEN, CDR2 SYDVKM. The CDR3 loop spans 12 amino acids. This PCR relied on a set of 60 Vbeta primers and 13 Jbeta primers. Repertoires were generated with immunoSEQ multiplex PCR, while TCRdb's copy carries only in-frame clones and drops some. This table holds about 43,000 clones, under 70% found once. Only a few counts were recorded for this clone. No antigen is known for it. This clonotype originated in a man in his 60s in good health and CMV-seropositive. Sequencing input: PBMCs. V and J are TRBV28 and TRBJ2-7, with D tentatively TRBD1 (5 bases). The CDR3 loop reads CASSRQMGEQYF. The CDR3, as DNA: TGTGCCAGCAGTAGACAGATGGGGGAGCAGTACTTC.